The 18 T cell receptor beta chains below all came from one sample that was sequenced in a study of Tregs in tolerant kidney transplant recipients. Mixed chimerism was transient after nonmyeloablative marrow transplants from related graft donors. The method was immunoSEQ multiplex PCR; TCRdb's version includes in-frame clones alone and lacks a portion of them. The sample lists 100,000 or so clones, 80% to 95% occurring once. The sample was CD4+ T cells from blood (PBMCs), taken 12 months after the transplant. These receptors were obtained from a human patient who received a combined kidney and bone marrow transplant. Some T cells may be the graft donor's.

J is TRBJ1-4 and V is TRBV7-9; a possible D gene is TRBD1 (6 bases). Trimming took off 5 bases at V and 7 bases at J, with 17 bases between the two ends. The CDR3 covers 15 residues. Per the germline V gene, CDR1 is SEHNR and CDR2 is FQNEAQ (reference sequence). For the CDR3, the DNA is TGTGCCAGCAGCCCTCCGACAGGAGGAAGTGAAAAACTGTTTTTT. Translated: CASSPPTGGSEKLFF.

This rearrangement joins TRBV19 to TRBJ1-5; TRBD1 agrees at 7 bases. The CDR3 runs 16 residues. CDR1 is LNHDA, CDR2 SQIVND, per germline (reference sequence). After removal of 0 bases from V and 7 bases from J, the junction contained 9 bases not matched to a gene. The CDR3 nucleotides are TGTGCCAGTAGTATAGAATCCGCCAGGGGGAACCAGCCCCAGCATTTT. This codes for CASSIESARGNQPQHF.

The chain combines TRBV29-1 with TRBJ2-7, with 9 bases fitting TRBD1. The CDR3 consists of 16 residues. Germline V CDR1 and CDR2: SQVTM, ANQGSEA. V was clipped by 5 bases and J by 4 bases; unmatched bases: 15. The CDR3 loop reads CSVSYRGTGKEYEQYF. In nucleotides, the CDR3 is TGCAGCGTTAGCTATAGGGGGACAGGGAAAGAATACGAGCAGTACTTC.

As to this clone: Germline is not matched at one junction end, which may reflect a read error. Other DNA sequences in this specimen translate into the identical CDR3. This chain joins TRBV5-1 and TRBJ1-6, with TRBD1 matching 10 bases. Germline CDR1 reads SGHRS; CDR2 reads YFSETQ. The CDR3 is 16 amino acids. The chain's CDR3 is CASSGTGDVSNSPLHF. As DNA, the CDR3 is TGCGCCAGCAGCGGGACAGGGGATGTTTCAAATTCCCCCCTCCACTTT.

This chain uses TRBV11-2 with TRBJ2-7; 9 nucleotides agree with TRBD1. V trimming: 5 bases; J trimming: 4 bases; junction bases outside the gene matches: 9. The CDR3 contains 15 residues. Germline lookup yields CDR1 SGHAT and CDR2 FQNNGV. The CDR3 protein is CASSRGDRVGYEQYF. The CDR3 nucleotides are TGTGCCAGCAGCAGGGGGGACAGGGTCGGGTACGAGCAGTACTTC.

This chain connects TRBV5-1 to TRBJ2-3, with a tentative D call TRBD2 (7 bases). V shed 5 bases and J shed 1 base, with 17 bases lying between them. Germline V gives CDR1 SGHRS, CDR2 YFSETQ. CDR3 length: 16 amino acids. CDR3 bases: TGCGCCAGCAGATCTGGGGGAGGGGGGCGCACAGATACGCAGTATTTT. Translating it yields CASRSGGGGRTDTQYF.

The rearrangement uses TRBV2 and TRBJ2-5; 7 positions agree with TRBD2. The length of the CDR3 is 17 residues. The germline CDR1 and CDR2 sequences are SNHLY and FYNNEI. The junction had 8 bases not matched to a gene; V was cut back by 0 bases and J by 1 base. This chain's CDR3 is CASSEARGGGPQETQYF. Here the CDR3 DNA reads TGTGCCAGCAGTGAAGCCCGGGGCGGGGGTCCCCAAGAGACCCAGTACTTC.

The genes are TRBV5-6 and TRBJ1-6; D remains ambiguous. This CDR3 has 13 residues. V was trimmed by 4 bases and J by 5 bases, leaving 7 bases between them. The germline V gene has CDR1 SGHDT and CDR2 YYEEEE. Here the CDR3 reads CASSQYDNSPLHF. The CDR3 DNA is TGTGCCAGCAGCCAGTACGATAATTCACCCCTCCACTTT.

The chain links TRBV4-3 to TRBJ1-5; TRBD1 agrees at 7 bases. J lost 4 bases, V lost 0 bases, and 6 bases had no gene match. CDR1 LGHNA and CDR2 YSLEER come from the germline V gene. The CDR3 sequence is 16 residues long. CDR3 protein: CASSQEAGTANQPQHF. The DNA of the CDR3 is TGCGCCAGCAGCCAAGAAGCCGGGACAGCTAATCAGCCCCAGCATTTT.

A single count supports this clone. This chain uses TRBV6-1 with TRBJ1-5; no definite D call. Germline V lookup: CDR1 MNHNS, CDR2 SASEGT. The CDR3 has 12 residues. V was clipped by 7 bases and J by 2 bases, with 6 bases between them. The CDR3 loop reads CASITGNQPQHF. CDR3 sequence (DNA): TGTGCCAGCATCACAGGCAATCAGCCCCAGCATTTT.

The chain combines TRBV4-1 with TRBJ2-1, with 10 bases aligning to TRBD2. The CDR3 is 16 residues long. V lost 1 base to trimming and J lost 10 bases; unmatched junction nucleotides: 10. Germline V lookup: CDR1 MGHRA, CDR2 YSYEKL. Written as DNA, the CDR3 is TGCGCCAGCAGCCAAGTTTTCAGCGGGGGGGCGGGCGAGCAGTTCTTC. It yields the protein CASSQVFSGGAGEQFF.

CDR3 loop: CASSLDLGADYGYTF. DNA of the CDR3: TGTGCCAGCAGCTTGGATCTGGGGGCAGACTATGGCTACACCTTC. The V and J genes are TRBV5-4 and TRBJ1-2; D perhaps matches TRBD1 (6 bases). There are 15 residues in the CDR3. V was cut by 0 bases and J by 3 bases, with 12 bases left in between. Germline lookup yields CDR1 SGHNT and CDR2 YYREEE (reference sequence).

The chain joins TRBV7-9 to TRBJ1-5; maybe TRBD1 (5 bases). This CDR3 has 18 amino acids. Trimming shortened V by 5 bases and J by 9 bases, and 29 bases separated the two germline ends. Per germline, CDR1 SEHNR and CDR2 FQNEAQ (reference sequence). The CDR3 loop reads CASSQDNVLRAEHPPQHF. Here the CDR3 DNA reads TGTGCCAGCAGCCAAGATAATGTCCTCAGGGCTGAACATCCGCCCCAGCATTTT. The full variable domain, its missing parts supplied by reference TRBV7-9 and TRBJ1-5, is DTGVSQNPRHKITKRGQNVTFRCDPISEHNRLYWYRQTLGQGPEFLTYFQNEAQLEKSRLLSDRFSAERPKGSFSTLEIQRTEQGDSAMYLCASSQDNVLRAEHPPQHFGDGTRLSIL.

This chain links TRBV4-3 with TRBJ1-5, with 8 positions matching TRBD1. The CDR3 is 15 residues long. The J segment lost 5 bases and the V segment lost 3 bases, leaving 6 bases of the junction unmatched. The germline gives CDR1 LGHNA, CDR2 YSLEER. The CDR3 is CASSQGTGVHQPQHF. The CDR3 coding sequence is TGCGCCAGCAGCCAGGGGACAGGAGTACATCAGCCCCAGCATTTT.

The chain links TRBV6-5 to TRBJ2-7; TRBD1 matches 8 bases. V lost 4 bases to trimming and J lost 5 bases; unmatched junction nucleotides: 13. This CDR3 is 16 amino acids long. The germline gives CDR1 MNHEY, CDR2 SVGAGI. The CDR3 loop reads CASSSSRDRRRNEQYF. In nucleotides, the CDR3 is TGTGCCAGCAGTTCCTCCCGGGACAGGAGAAGAAACGAGCAGTACTTC.

The V and J genes are TRBV10-3 and TRBJ2-2; TRBD1 aligns across 9 bases. This CDR3 spans 13 amino acids. Trimming at V came to 8 bases and at J to 6 bases, leaving 4 bases not matched to a gene. In germline, CDR1 is ENHRY, CDR2 SYGVKD. This CDR3 is CAIRTGDPGELFF. In nucleotides, the CDR3 is TGTGCCATCCGGACAGGGGACCCCGGGGAGCTGTTTTTT.

The rearrangement links TRBV11-3 to TRBJ2-3; TRBD1 matches 7 bases. The J segment lost 6 bases and the V segment lost 5 bases, leaving 2 bases of the junction unmatched. This CDR3 contains 12 residues. Per germline, CDR1 SGHNT and CDR2 YENEEA. CDR3 region: CASSQTGDTQYF. The CDR3 bases are TGTGCCAGCAGCCAGACAGGGGATACGCAGTATTTT.

This chain joins TRBV30 and TRBJ2-1, with 7 bases that match TRBD2. The V gene end was trimmed by 4 bases and the J gene end by 9 bases; junction bases not matched to a gene: 21. This CDR3 is 17 amino acids long. Germline V gene lookup returns CDR1 GTSNPN and CDR2 SVGIG (reference sequence). The CDR3 DNA is TGTGCCTGGAACACCATCCCAAGGCAGGGTTGGGGGGGTGAGCAGTTCTTC. Translating it yields CAWNTIPRQGWGGEQFF.